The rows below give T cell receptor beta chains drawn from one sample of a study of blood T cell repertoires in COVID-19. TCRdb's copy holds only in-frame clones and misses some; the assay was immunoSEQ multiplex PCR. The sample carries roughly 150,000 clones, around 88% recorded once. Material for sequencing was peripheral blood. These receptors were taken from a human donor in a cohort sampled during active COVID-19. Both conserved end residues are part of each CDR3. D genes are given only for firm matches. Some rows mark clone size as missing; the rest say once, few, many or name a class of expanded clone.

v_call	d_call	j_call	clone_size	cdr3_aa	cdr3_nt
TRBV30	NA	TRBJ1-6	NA	CAWSKEVRDSPLHF	TGTGCCTGGAGTAAGGAGGTTAGGGATTCACCCCTCCACTTT
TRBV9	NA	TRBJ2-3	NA	CASSVALSSDTQYF	TGTGCCAGCAGCGTCGCACTATCTTCGGATACGCAGTATTTT
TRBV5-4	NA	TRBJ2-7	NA	CASSTGGLVEQYF	TGTGCCAGCAGCACCGGGGGGCTAGTCGAGCAGTACTTC
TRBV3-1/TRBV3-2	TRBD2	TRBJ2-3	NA	CASSQERLGLAMDTQYF	TGTGCCAGCAGCCAAGAAAGGTTAGGACTAGCGATGGATACGCAGTATTTT
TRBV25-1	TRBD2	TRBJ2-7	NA	CASRPSGVYEQYF	TGTGCCAGCAGGCCTAGCGGGGTCTACGAGCAGTACTTC
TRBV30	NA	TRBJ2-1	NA	CAWSRDGAYNEQFF	TGTGCCTGGAGCCGTGATGGGGCGTACAATGAGCAGTTCTTC
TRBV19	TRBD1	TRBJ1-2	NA	CASTVGRTGVNYGYTF	TGTGCCAGTACGGTGGGGCGGACAGGTGTTAACTATGGCTACACCTTC
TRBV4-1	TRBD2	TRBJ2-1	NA	CASSQATSGRPRFF	TGCGCCAGCAGCCAAGCCACTAGCGGGAGACCCCGGTTCTTC
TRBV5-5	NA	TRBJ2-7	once	CASSPGVGHGVEQYF	TGTGCCAGCAGCCCAGGGGTGGGGCACGGGGTCGAGCAGTACTTC
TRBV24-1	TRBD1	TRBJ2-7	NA	CATSDDRGSHEQYF	TGTGCCACCAGTGATGACAGGGGGTCCCACGAGCAGTACTTC
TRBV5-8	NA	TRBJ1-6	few	CASSFHTEAYLLHF	TGTGCCAGCAGCTTTCACACGGAGGCTTATCTCCTCCACTTT
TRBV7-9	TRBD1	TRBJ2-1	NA	CVSSSPGTGMYEQFF	TGTGTCAGCAGCTCACCCGGGACAGGGATGTATGAGCAGTTCTTC
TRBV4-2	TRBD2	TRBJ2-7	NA	CASSQAGGDLGEQYF	TGTGCCAGCAGCCAAGCGGGGGGTGATCTCGGGGAGCAGTACTTC
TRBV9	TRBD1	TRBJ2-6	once	CASSVGTGGASGANVLTF	TGTGCCAGCAGCGTAGGTACAGGGGGCGCGTCCGGGGCCAACGTCCTGACTTTC
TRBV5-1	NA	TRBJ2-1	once	CASSPQGWNEQFF	TGCGCCAGCAGCCCTCAGGGCTGGAATGAGCAGTTCTTC
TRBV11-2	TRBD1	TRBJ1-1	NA	CASSPDRDTEAFF	TGTGCCAGCAGCCCCGACAGGGACACTGAAGCTTTCTTT
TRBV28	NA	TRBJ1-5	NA	CASSFRLGGKNQINQPQHF	TGTGCCAGCAGTTTTAGACTGGGCGGGAAGAACCAAATCAATCAGCCCCAGCATTTT
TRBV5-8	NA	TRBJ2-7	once	CASSLARTAGYHF	TGTGCCAGCAGCTTGGCCAGAACGGCAGGGTACCACTTC
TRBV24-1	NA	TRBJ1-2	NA	CATSDTQIQDIYGYTF	TGTGCCACCAGTGATACTCAAATACAGGACATCTATGGCTACACCTTC
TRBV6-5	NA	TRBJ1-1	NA	CASSYSRETEAFF	TGTGCCAGCAGTTACTCGCGGGAGACTGAAGCTTTCTTT
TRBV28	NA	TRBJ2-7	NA	CASSKEGEQYF	TGTGCCAGCAGCAAGGAGGGCGAGCAGTACTTC
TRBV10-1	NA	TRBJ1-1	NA	CASSDQGNTEAFF	TGCGCCAGCAGTGATCAGGGGAACACTGAAGCTTTCTTT
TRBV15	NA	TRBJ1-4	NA	CATSRDAGRVFGEKLFF	TGTGCCACCAGCAGAGATGCCGGCAGGGTTTTTGGGGAAAAACTGTTTTTT
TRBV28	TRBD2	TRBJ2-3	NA	CASRGVRGGLAGGTDTQYF	TGTGCCAGCAGGGGGGTCCGAGGGGGACTAGCGGGAGGGACAGATACGCAGTATTTT
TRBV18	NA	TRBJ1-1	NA	CASSLWGGRNTEAFF	TGTGCCAGCTCCCTTTGGGGGGGGCGGAACACTGAAGCTTTCTTT
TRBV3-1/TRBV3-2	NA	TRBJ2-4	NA	CASSSTKGPQGIQYF	TGTGCCAGCAGCTCAACAAAGGGGCCCCAAGGCATTCAGTACTTC
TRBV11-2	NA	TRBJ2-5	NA	CASSLRETQYF	TGTGCCAGCAGCTTACGGGAGACCCAGTACTTC
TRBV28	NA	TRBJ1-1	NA	CASSPQGGWVNTEAFF	TGTGCCAGCAGTCCCCAGGGTGGGTGGGTGAACACTGAAGCTTTCTTT
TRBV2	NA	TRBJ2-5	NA	CASSERGWGGQTQYF	TGTGCCAGCAGTGAAAGGGGCTGGGGGGGGCAGACCCAGTACTTC
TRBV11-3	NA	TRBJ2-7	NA	CASSLPQGTTYEQYF	TGTGCCAGCAGCTTACCCCAGGGTACTACCTACGAGCAGTACTTC
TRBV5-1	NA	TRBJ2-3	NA	CASSSDLSSTDTQYF	TGCGCCAGCTCCAGTGATCTCTCTAGCACAGATACGCAGTATTTT
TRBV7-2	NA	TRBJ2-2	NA	CASVPGQINTGELFF	TGTGCCAGCGTTCCCGGACAGATAAACACCGGGGAGCTGTTTTTT
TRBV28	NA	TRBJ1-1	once	CASTRGGGWGNTEAFF	TGTGCCAGCACCAGAGGGGGGGGCTGGGGGAACACTGAAGCTTTCTTT
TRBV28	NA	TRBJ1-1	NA	CASRPGRSNTEAFF	TGTGCCAGCAGGCCGGGGAGGTCGAACACTGAAGCTTTCTTT
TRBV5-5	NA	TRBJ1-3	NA	CASSLPLHRDTSGNTIYF	TGTGCCAGCAGCTTGCCTCTCCACCGGGACACCTCTGGAAACACCATATATTTT
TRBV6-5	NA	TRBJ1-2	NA	CASTRGGLYGYTF	TGTGCCAGCACTCGGGGGGGACTCTATGGCTACACCTTC
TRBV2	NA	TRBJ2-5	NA	CASRRETQYF	TGTGCCAGCAGGAGGGAGACCCAGTACTTC
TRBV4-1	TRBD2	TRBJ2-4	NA	CASSRGRASGRVGNIQYF	TGCGCCAGCAGCCGCGGGAGGGCTAGCGGGAGGGTGGGAAACATTCAGTACTTC
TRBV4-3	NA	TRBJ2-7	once	CASSQDWAGFYEQYF	TGCGCCAGCAGCCAAGATTGGGCAGGTTTCTACGAGCAGTACTTC
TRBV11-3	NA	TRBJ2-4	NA	CASSIEDIQYF	TGTGCCAGCAGCATTGAGGACATTCAGTACTTC
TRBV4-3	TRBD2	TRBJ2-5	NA	CASSPSLAEGAETQYF	TGCGCCAGCAGCCCGTCACTAGCGGAGGGAGCGGAGACCCAGTACTTC
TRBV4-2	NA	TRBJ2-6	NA	CASSQVQGGRGANVLTF	TGTGCCAGCAGCCAAGTCCAGGGAGGCAGGGGGGCCAACGTCCTGACTTTC
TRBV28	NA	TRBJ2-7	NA	CASSLPGYEQYF	TGTGCCAGCAGCTTACCAGGGTACGAGCAGTACTTC
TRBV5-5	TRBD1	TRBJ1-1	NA	CASSLTGETEAFF	TGTGCCAGCAGCCTAACAGGGGAGACTGAAGCTTTCTTT
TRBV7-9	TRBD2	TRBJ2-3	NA	CASSLGPRASGSNADTQYF	TGTGCCAGCAGCTTAGGACCCCGGGCTAGCGGGAGTAACGCAGATACGCAGTATTTT
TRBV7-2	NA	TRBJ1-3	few	CASSLWGENTIYF	TGTGCCAGCAGCCTTTGGGGCGAAAACACCATATATTTT